This T cell receptor beta chain was captured by sequencing in a study of blood T cell repertoires in COVID-19. The overall study: Acute-phase and convalescent COVID-19 samples originated in the United States, Italy and Spain. In each case, the material was cDNA or gDNA derived from T cells, B-cell-depleted T cells, or PBMCs.

Authors' methods: Amplification of reference gene primers was used by the study to estimate nucleated cell counts. Data came from immunoSEQ multiplex PCR; TCRdb stores just in-frame clones and leaves some out. Clonal size and the V and J genes are those of that table, whereas D and trimming came from the DNA. The sample yields tens of thousands of clones, 85% to 90% seen once. The source of this sequence is a human donor in a cohort sampled during active COVID-19. Sequencing was done on a sample of peripheral blood.

This chain's CDR3 is CASSFSGGANQPQHF. The DNA of the CDR3 is TGTGCCAGCAGTTTTTCGGGAGGGGCGAATCAGCCCCAGCATTTT. This sequence joins TRBV28 and TRBJ1-5, with D possibly matching TRBD1 (5 bases). Germline V gene sequence: CDR1 MDHEN, CDR2 SYDVKM. V dropped 3 bases and J dropped 4 bases, with 13 bases sitting between them. This CDR3 has 15 amino acids.